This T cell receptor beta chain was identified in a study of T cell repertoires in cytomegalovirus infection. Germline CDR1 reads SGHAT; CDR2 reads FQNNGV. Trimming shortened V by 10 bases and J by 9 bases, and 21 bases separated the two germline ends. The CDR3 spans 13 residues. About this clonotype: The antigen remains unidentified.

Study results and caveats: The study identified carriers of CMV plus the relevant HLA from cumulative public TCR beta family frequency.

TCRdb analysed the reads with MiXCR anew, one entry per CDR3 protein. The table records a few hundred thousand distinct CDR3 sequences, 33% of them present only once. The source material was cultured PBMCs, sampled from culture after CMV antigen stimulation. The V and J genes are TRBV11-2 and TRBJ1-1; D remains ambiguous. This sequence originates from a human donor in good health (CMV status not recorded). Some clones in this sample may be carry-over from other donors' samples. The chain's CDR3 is CANSALVRNKAFF. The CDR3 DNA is TGTGCCAACAGTGCGCTGGTGAGGAACAAAGCTTTCTTT. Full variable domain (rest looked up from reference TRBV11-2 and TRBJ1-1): EAGVAQSPRYKIIEKRQSVAFWCNPISGHATLYWYQQILGQGPKLLIQFQNNGVVDDSQLPKDRFSAERLKGVDSTLKIQPAKLEDSAVYLCANSALVRNKAFFGQGTRLTVV.